This TCR beta chain is drawn from a study of CD8 T cells in ankylosing spondylitis. General study results and limits: The study identified a TCR beta motif of 7 or 8 highly homologous variants that appeared characteristic of ankylosing spondylitis blood. Relatively scarce in peripheral blood, disease-linked clones were CD8+. Reportedly, matched ankylosing spondylitis synovial fluid was significantly enriched for disease-linked clones.

The CDR3 spans 15 residues. J lost 2 bases, V lost 4 bases, and 7 bases had no gene match. CDR1 LGHNA and CDR2 YSLEER come from the germline V gene. Making the TCR beta libraries involved quantitative 5'-RACE with molecular barcodes. TCRdb re-called the 5' RACE reads through MiXCR, storing one row per CDR3 protein. The sample lists about 440,000 distinct CDR3 sequences, about a sixth occurring once. In regard to this clonotype: Its antigen remains unidentified.

Sample: blood, either unsorted or a sorted T cell fraction (not recorded which). This sequence joins TRBV4-3 and TRBJ2-5; 7 bases align to TRBD2. This receptor was taken from a male donor with ankylosing spondylitis. The CDR3 DNA reads as TGCGCCAGCAGCCCTAGAGGAGCGGGGCAAGAGACCCAGTACTTC. It encodes CASSPRGAGQETQYF.